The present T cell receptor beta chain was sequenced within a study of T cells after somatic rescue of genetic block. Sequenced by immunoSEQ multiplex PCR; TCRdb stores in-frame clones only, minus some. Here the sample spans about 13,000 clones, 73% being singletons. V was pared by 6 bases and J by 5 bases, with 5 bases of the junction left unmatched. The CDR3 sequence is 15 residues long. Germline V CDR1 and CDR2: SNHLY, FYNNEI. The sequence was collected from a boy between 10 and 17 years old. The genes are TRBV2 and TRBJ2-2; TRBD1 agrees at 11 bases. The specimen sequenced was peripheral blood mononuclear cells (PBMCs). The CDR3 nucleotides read TGTGCCAGCAGGTCCGGGACAGGGGGGACCGGGGAGCTGTTTTTT. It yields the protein CASRSGTGGTGELFF.